This TCR beta chain emerged from a study of T cells after yellow fever vaccination. Study-level background: The fractions with low cell numbers were processed using SMART-Seq v4 Ultra Low Input.

The CDR3 covers 16 residues. Unmatched junction bases numbered 4, after V lost 7 bases and J lost 0 bases. CDR1 and CDR2 from the germline V gene are SGHDT and YYEEEE. This clonotype was counted between two and nine times. The antigen remains undetermined. TCRdb re-analysed the 5' RACE reads in MiXCR, keeping a single row per CDR3 protein. Of approximately 550,000 distinct CDR3 sequences in the sample, less than 15% were seen once. Study-wide results and limits: Post-booster reappearance was seen for most primary-vaccination clones (about 96% CD4, 75% to 90% CD8).

This receptor was obtained from a man aged 25-45 years who received the YFV17D yellow fever vaccine. The chain couples TRBV5-6 to TRBJ2-3; 14 nucleotides match TRBD2. The sequenced sample was PBMCs, obtained on the day of the yellow fever booster vaccination. CDR3 DNA sequence: TGTGCCAGCGGACTAGCGGGAGGACCTAGCACAGATACGCAGTATTTT. Its protein is CASGLAGGPSTDTQYF.